This T cell receptor beta chain comes out of a study of cytomegalovirus exposure and HLA in healthy donors. Study-wide findings and caveats: Among the CMV-associated chains, three were confirmed in vitro as specific for CMV antigens. It was found in a later analysis that first-cohort TCR clusters tended to co-occur in the 95 to 150 validation repertoires. Some public TCRs appeared in many individuals, while most sequences were rare. Investigators reported over 150 TCR beta chains as tied to cytomegalovirus.

Germline trimming cut 2 bases from V and 5 bases from J; bases unmatched to any gene: 14. The germline V gene has CDR1 SGHAT and CDR2 FQNNGV. This CDR3 contains 17 residues. TCRdb's copy holds only in-frame clones and misses some; the assay was immunoSEQ multiplex PCR. Found here are about 150,000 clones, about nine tenths of them singletons; the top ten hold about 0.75%. Details on this clone: No antigen is known for it.

The sample was PBMCs. The receptor comes from a man younger than 35 in good health and CMV-seronegative. The chain combines TRBV11-2 with TRBJ2-5; 7 nucleotides agree with TRBD1. Written as DNA, the CDR3 is TGTGCCAGCAGCTTATTTGTTGGAAGGGGGCTAGGGGAGACCCAGTACTTC. It yields the protein CASSLFVGRGLGETQYF. Full variable domain (outside the CDR3, taken from reference TRBV11-2 and TRBJ2-5): EAGVAQSPRYKIIEKRQSVAFWCNPISGHATLYWYQQILGQGPKLLIQFQNNGVVDDSQLPKDRFSAERLKGVDSTLKIQPAKLEDSAVYLCASSLFVGRGLGETQYFGPGTRLLVL.